The 25 T cell receptor beta chains in this list originate from one sample, sequenced in a study of blood T cell repertoires in COVID-19. Libraries were prepared by immunoSEQ multiplex PCR; TCRdb keeps only in-frame clonotypes and omits some of them. The sample shows about 81,000 clones, 90% to 95% of them seen only once. The specimen was peripheral blood. Receptors were obtained from a human donor with active COVID-19. The donor label of this sample is uncertain.

This clone was recorded only once. The V and J genes are TRBV3-1 (or the pseudogene TRBV3-2) and TRBJ2-7; tentatively, D is TRBD2 (5 bases). The V gene's germline CDR1 is LGHDT and CDR2 YNNKEL (reference sequence). V lost 4 bases, J lost 2 bases, and 12 bases lay in between. This CDR3 contains 14 residues. CDR3 residues: CASSPLGKTYEQYF. CDR3 bases: TGTGCCAGCAGCCCCCTCGGGAAAACCTACGAGCAGTACTTC.

This clone was counted once. The chain is built from TRBV7-9 and TRBJ2-7; possibly TRBD1 for D (5 bases). Germline V gene lookup returns CDR1 SEHNR and CDR2 FQNEAQ (reference sequence). The CDR3 loop spans 12 amino acids. V was trimmed by 2 bases and J by 9 bases, leaving 11 bases between them. The CDR3 here is CASSLTGSGQYF. CDR3 DNA sequence: TGTGCCAGCAGCTTAACAGGTTCCGGGCAGTACTTC.

This sequence joins TRBV5-4 and TRBJ1-2; D may be TRBD1 (6 bases). V shed 4 bases and J shed 8 bases, with 15 bases lying between them. CDR3 length equals 13 residues. Germline V CDR1 and CDR2: SGHNT, YYREEE (reference sequence). CDR3 coding DNA: TGTGCCAGCAGCGAAATCAGGGGAGTAGGCTACACCTTC. It translates to CASSEIRGVGYTF.

V gene TRBV19 combines with J gene TRBJ2-1; 9 nucleotides agree with TRBD2. J was trimmed by 7 bases and V by 3 bases; bases with no gene match: 7. Germline V gene data show CDR1 as LNHDA and CDR2 as SQIVND (reference sequence). CDR3 length: 15 amino acids. For the CDR3, the DNA is TGTGCCAGTAGTATCCCGGGACTAGCAAATAATGAGCAGTTCTTC. It yields the protein CASSIPGLANNEQFF. Variable domain in full (rest from reference TRBV19 and TRBJ2-1): DGGITQSPKYLFRKEGQNVTLSCEQNLNHDAMYWYRQDPGQGLRLIYYSQIVNDFQKGDIAEGYSVSREKKESFPLTVTSAQKNPTAFYLCASSIPGLANNEQFFGPGTRLTVL.

This sequence joins TRBV18 and TRBJ1-1; 7 bases align to TRBD1. After removal of 2 bases from V and 8 bases from J, the junction contained 11 bases not matched to a gene. Germline V lookup: CDR1 KGHSH, CDR2 LQKENI. The CDR3 has 15 residues. CDR3 loop: CASSPMSGTDPEAFF. CDR3 DNA: TGTGCCAGCTCACCAATGTCCGGGACAGACCCAGAAGCTTTCTTT.

The rearrangement links TRBV24-1 to TRBJ2-7, with D unresolved. This CDR3 has 13 amino acids. The germline V and J ends were trimmed by 4 bases and 3 bases, with 9 bases remaining between them. In germline, CDR1 is KGHDR, CDR2 SFDVKD. CDR3 nucleotide sequence: TGTGCCACCAGTGACTTGACGGGCTACGAGCAGTACTTC. Translation: CATSDLTGYEQYF.

The table lists this clone with a count of one. The chain links TRBV9 to TRBJ2-1, with 7 bases aligning to TRBD2. Losses at the gene ends were 3 bases for V and 0 bases for J; bases not matched to a gene: 3. This CDR3 contains 15 residues. Germline assignment: CDR1 SGDLS and CDR2 YYNGEE. CDR3 protein: CASSAGRRSYNEQFF. The CDR3 coding sequence is TGTGCCAGCAGCGCCGGGAGGCGCTCCTACAATGAGCAGTTCTTC.

The chain combines TRBV25-1 with TRBJ2-3; 9 bases map to TRBD2. This CDR3 spans 15 amino acids. The germline CDR1 and CDR2 sequences are MGHDK and SYGVNS. The J segment lost 6 bases and the V segment lost 1 base, leaving 5 bases of the junction unmatched. The CDR3 protein is CASSESGLASDTQYF. In nucleotides, the CDR3 is TGTGCCAGCAGTGAATCGGGACTAGCATCCGATACGCAGTATTTT. The full variable domain, with the rest looked up from reference TRBV25-1 and TRBJ2-3, is EADIYQTPRYLVIGTGKKITLECSQTMGHDKMYWYQQDPGMELHLIHYSYGVNSTEKGDLSSESTVSRIRTEHFPLTLESARPSHTSQYLCASSESGLASDTQYFGPGTRLTVL.

The chain carries TRBV7-8 and TRBJ1-3; TRBD1 matches at 9 bases. The trim removed 5 bases at V and 3 bases at J, leaving 2 bases unmatched. There are 14 residues in the CDR3. Germline values: CDR1 SGHVS, CDR2 FQNEAQ. CDR3: CASSLTGGGNTIYF. CDR3 nucleotides: TGTGCCAGCAGCCTGACAGGGGGTGGAAACACCATATATTTT.

V and J are TRBV7-9 and TRBJ1-2; D not certain. The germline CDR1 and CDR2 sequences are SEHNR and FQNEAQ (reference sequence). Trimming removed 0 bases at V and 8 bases at J, with 16 bases between. CDR3 length: 15 amino acids. CDR3 sequence: CASSLAESKPGGYTF. CDR3 bases: TGTGCCAGCAGCTTAGCCGAATCTAAGCCCGGGGGCTACACCTTC. The full variable domain, its missing parts supplied by reference TRBV7-9 and TRBJ1-2, is DTGVSQNPRHKITKRGQNVTFRCDPISEHNRLYWYRQTLGQGPEFLTYFQNEAQLEKSRLLSDRFSAERPKGSFSTLEIQRTEQGDSAMYLCASSLAESKPGGYTFGSGTRLTVV.

The J gene is TRBJ2-7, the V gene TRBV7-2, with D maybe TRBD1 (6 bases). The ends were cut back, 1 base at V and 5 bases at J, with 15 bases in the middle. Germline V lookup: CDR1 SGHTA, CDR2 FQGNSA. CDR3 length: 15 amino acids. CDR3 region: CASSLDRVKGDEQYF. Written as DNA, the CDR3 is TGTGCCAGCAGCTTAGACAGGGTGAAGGGTGACGAGCAGTACTTC.

The rearrangement uses TRBV6-5 and TRBJ2-7; no firm D call. This CDR3 comprises 14 residues. The germline CDR1 and CDR2 sequences are MNHEY and SVGAGI. Trimming took off 0 bases at V and 2 bases at J, with 8 bases between the two ends. This CDR3 reads CASSYSRFAYEQYF. CDR3 DNA sequence: TGTGCCAGCAGTTACTCCAGGTTCGCCTACGAGCAGTACTTC.

The DNA for the CDR3 is TGTGCCAGCAGTCCCGGTGGGGGGGGTAGCACAGATACGCAGTATTTT. Its protein is CASSPGGGGSTDTQYF. This chain uses TRBV28 with TRBJ2-3, with 7 positions matching TRBD2. CDR1 and CDR2 (germline): MDHEN, SYDVKM. The CDR3 sequence is 16 residues long. Losses at the gene ends were 5 bases for V and 0 bases for J; bases not matched to a gene: 8.

This clone was picked up one time. The V call is TRBV29-1, the J call TRBJ2-5; D perhaps matches TRBD2 (6 bases). V lost 8 bases and J 4 bases, leaving 26 bases between the germline ends. CDR3 length: 16 amino acids. Germline loops: CDR1 SQVTM, CDR2 ANQGSEA. The CDR3 DNA reads TGCAGCTCCCTTAGGGCGGCGGGACCTGCGGGAGAGACCCAGTACTTC. It yields the protein CSSLRAAGPAGETQYF.

The chain combines TRBV11-3 with TRBJ2-3, with 8 bases aligning to TRBD2. After removal of 6 bases from V and 2 bases from J, the junction contained 4 bases not matched to a gene. This CDR3 comprises 14 residues. From germline, CDR1 is SGHNT and CDR2 YENEEA. Written as DNA, the CDR3 is TGTGCCAGCAGTTATAGCGGGGCCACAGATACGCAGTATTTT. This gives the protein CASSYSGATDTQYF.

The J gene is TRBJ1-4, the V gene TRBV2; D might be TRBD1 (5 bases). Germline lookup yields CDR1 SNHLY and CDR2 FYNNEI. This CDR3 is 14 amino acids long. Trimming cost V 3 bases and J 6 bases, with 11 bases left between them. The CDR3, as DNA: TGTGCCAGCAGTGATCCCCCAGGGCATGAAAAACTGTTTTTT. Its protein is CASSDPPGHEKLFF.

J is TRBJ1-2 and V is TRBV6-2 or TRBV6-3; 7 bases are shared with TRBD1. Germline CDR1 reads MNHEY; CDR2 reads SVGEGT. The CDR3 consists of 13 residues. The junction had 7 bases not matched to a gene; V was cut back by 6 bases and J by 6 bases. In DNA, the CDR3 is TGTGCCAGCAGCTCCGGGACAGAACATGGCTACACCTTC. As protein: CASSSGTEHGYTF.

J is TRBJ2-1 and V is TRBV5-6; TRBD1 matches 8 bases. V shed 0 bases, J shed 2 bases, and the junction held 7 bases outside the gene matches. This CDR3 has 17 residues. The germline CDR1 and CDR2 sequences are SGHDT and YYEEEE. The CDR3 nucleotides read TGTGCCAGCAGCTTGGGGCCGGGACAGGTAGCCTACAATGAGCAGTTCTTC. Its translation is CASSLGPGQVAYNEQFF.

This clone has only one observation. Different DNA sequences within this sample yield the same CDR3. The chain combines TRBV5-4 with TRBJ2-7; tentatively, D is TRBD1 (5 bases). Trimming stripped 2 bases from V and 6 bases from J, with 15 bases between. Per germline, CDR1 SGHNT and CDR2 YYREEE (reference sequence). This CDR3 has 14 amino acids. This CDR3 reads CASSLDRPIGEQYF. The CDR3 bases are TGTGCCAGCAGCTTAGACAGACCTATCGGCGAGCAGTACTTC.

The V call is TRBV5-4, the J call TRBJ2-3; 8 nucleotides agree with TRBD2. The germline V gene has CDR1 SGHNT and CDR2 YYREEE (reference sequence). The CDR3 contains 15 residues. Trimming took 1 base from V and 3 from J; bases not matched to a gene: 4. The CDR3 DNA reads as TGTGCCAGCAGCTTGTGGGGCGGGGGGACAGATACGCAGTATTTT. The encoded protein is CASSLWGGGTDTQYF.

This chain joins TRBV10-3 and TRBJ2-7, with TRBD2 matching over 13 bases. With V trimmed by 4 bases and J by 1 base, 1 base remained unmatched. The V gene's germline CDR1 is ENHRY and CDR2 SYGVKD. This CDR3 contains 15 residues. CDR3 DNA: TGTGCCATCAGTGGGACTAGCGGGGGTTCCTACGAGCAGTACTTC. It specifies CAISGTSGGSYEQYF.

The chain links TRBV7-8 to TRBJ2-7, with D perhaps assigned TRBD1 or TRBD2 (7 bases each). The ends were cut back, 5 bases at V and 3 bases at J, with 17 bases in the middle. The CDR3 totals 15 residues. CDR1 is SGHVS and CDR2 is FQNEAQ in the germline V gene. CDR3 loop: CASSRAGQRDYEQYF. The CDR3 bases are TGTGCCAGCAGCCGAGCGGGACAGAGAGACTACGAGCAGTACTTC.

This sequence joins TRBV9 and TRBJ2-5; TRBD2 aligns across 10 bases. There are 15 residues in the CDR3. V shed 0 bases, J shed 4 bases, and the junction held 3 bases outside the gene matches. Germline V gene data show CDR1 as SGDLS and CDR2 as YYNGEE. The CDR3 DNA reads TGTGCCAGCAGCGTAGCTAGCGGGAGAAGAGAGACCCAGTACTTC. It is translated as CASSVASGRRETQYF.

This chain links TRBV27 with TRBJ2-7; D is perhaps TRBD1 (6 bases). The V and J ends lost 5 bases and 6 bases respectively, with 17 bases between them. The CDR3 runs to 14 residues. CDR1 is MNHEY and CDR2 is SMNVEV in the germline V gene (reference sequence). CDR3 residues: CASSRTAPLAEQYF. The DNA of the CDR3 is TGTGCCAGCAGTCGGACAGCCCCGCTAGCCGAGCAGTACTTC.

The chain employs TRBV5-1 and TRBJ2-1, with TRBD2 matching over 8 bases. CDR1 and CDR2 from the germline V gene are SGHRS and YFSETQ. V shed 7 bases, J shed 2 bases, and the junction held 8 bases outside the gene matches. The CDR3 length is 15 residues. CDR3 loop: CASHSRGGAYNEQFF. CDR3 in DNA: TGCGCCAGCCACTCTCGGGGGGGAGCCTACAATGAGCAGTTCTTC. Full variable domain (outside the CDR3, taken from reference TRBV5-1 and TRBJ2-1): KAGVTQTPRYLIKTRGQQVTLSCSPISGHRSVSWYQQTPGQGLQFLFEYFSETQRNKGNFPGRFSGRQFSNSRSEMNVSTLELGDSALYLCASHSRGGAYNEQFFGPGTRLTVL.